The 20 T cell receptor beta chains given below trace back to one sample, sequenced in a study of identical twins. TCRdb re-called the 5' RACE reads with MiXCR, one entry per CDR3 protein. The table includes 400,000 to 550,000 distinct CDR3 sequences, 20% to 25% detected once. These data were also reused for a study on T cells expressing NK-cell markers.

Sequencing was done on a sample of CD4+ T cells sorted from blood. These receptors all come from a woman aged 18-35 years in good health.

This clonotype has more than one count but fewer than ten. J is TRBJ2-7 and V is TRBV6-2 or TRBV6-3, with 7 bases fitting TRBD1. The CDR3 totals 13 residues. CDR1 is MNHEY and CDR2 is SVGEGT in the germline V gene. With V trimmed by 7 bases and J by 6 bases, 9 bases remained unmatched. The CDR3 spells CASTDRVKGEQYF. In nucleotides, the CDR3 is TGTGCCAGCACAGACAGGGTTAAGGGCGAGCAGTACTTC.

About this clonotype itself: One junction end disagrees with the germline gene, perhaps due to a read error. This chain connects TRBV4-2 to TRBJ1-4; tentative D call: TRBD1 (5 bases). CDR1 is LGHNA and CDR2 is YNFKEQ in the germline V gene. This CDR3 is 13 amino acids long. Here the CDR3 reads CAISYRHLEKLFF. In DNA form, the CDR3 reads TGTGCCATCAGCTACAGGCATTTAGAAAAACTGTTTTTT.

J is TRBJ2-1 and V is TRBV12-3 or TRBV12-4, with 8 bases lining up with TRBD2. This CDR3 comprises 12 residues. V gave up 6 bases and J gave up 13 bases; unmatched junction bases: 8. CDR3 sequence: CASRESGSAQFF. CDR3 nucleotide sequence: TGTGCCAGCAGGGAAAGCGGGAGTGCCCAGTTCTTC.

The genes are TRBV15 and TRBJ2-2, with a weak D call TRBD1 (6 bases). The V gene lost 0 bases and the J gene lost 5 bases, with 16 bases spanning the gap. Germline assignment: CDR1 LNHNV and CDR2 YYDKDF (reference sequence). This CDR3 has 17 residues. The CDR3 loop reads CATSRDLIGGSTGELFF. The CDR3 DNA reads TGTGCCACCAGCAGAGATCTTATAGGGGGTAGTACCGGGGAGCTGTTTTTT.

The V gene is TRBV7-9, the J gene TRBJ2-5; unclear D gene. The V and J ends lost 3 bases and 5 bases respectively, with 10 bases between them. This CDR3 is 13 amino acids long. The V gene's germline CDR1 is SEHNR and CDR2 FQNEAQ (reference sequence). The CDR3 protein is CASSFRLDETQYF. Written as DNA, the CDR3 is TGTGCCAGCAGCTTTCGACTCGACGAGACCCAGTACTTC. The full variable domain, rest sourced from reference TRBV7-9 and TRBJ2-5, is DTGVSQNPRHKITKRGQNVTFRCDPISEHNRLYWYRQTLGQGPEFLTYFQNEAQLEKSRLLSDRFSAERPKGSFSTLEIQRTEQGDSAMYLCASSFRLDETQYFGPGTRLLVL.

This clonotype was counted a few times. V and J are TRBV3-1 and TRBJ1-6, with a tentative D call TRBD1 (5 bases). Germline V lookup: CDR1 LGHDT, CDR2 YNNKEL (reference sequence). This CDR3 is 16 amino acids long. Trimming took 4 bases from V and 0 from J, leaving 10 bases between them. This CDR3 is CASSRQGASYNSPLHF. CDR3 nucleotide sequence: TGTGCCAGCAGCCGACAAGGGGCCTCCTATAATTCACCCCTCCACTTT.

In its sample, this clonotype was seen a few times. The gene calls are TRBV3-1 and TRBJ1-1, with D maybe TRBD1 (5 bases). Germline V gene lookup returns CDR1 LGHDT and CDR2 YNNKEL (reference sequence). The CDR3 totals 15 residues. The V end was cut by 0 bases, the J end by 1 base, with 9 bases between. CDR3 in DNA: TGTGCCAGCAGCCAAGATGGGGGAGGGAACACTGAAGCTTTCTTT. Encoded protein: CASSQDGGGNTEAFF.

This clonotype occurred many times. The rearrangement links TRBV5-8 to TRBJ2-4, with a tentative D call TRBD1 (5 bases). The germline gives CDR1 SGHTS, CDR2 YDEGEE. The ends were cut back, 4 bases at V and 7 bases at J, with 15 bases in the middle. The CDR3 has 14 amino acids. The CDR3 DNA reads as TGTGCCAGCAGCCCATGGACATATCGTAACATTCAGTACTTC. This encodes CASSPWTYRNIQYF.

This clonotype was seen a handful of times. The J gene is TRBJ2-1, the V gene TRBV11-1; no reliable D call. The germline V gene has CDR1 SGHAT and CDR2 FQDESV (reference sequence). The CDR3 contains 18 residues. The ends were cut back, 2 bases at V and 0 bases at J, with 17 bases in the middle. CDR3 DNA: TGTGCCAGCAGCTTACTTAAACTAACCTGGAGCTCCTACAATGAGCAGTTCTTC. Its protein is CASSLLKLTWSSYNEQFF.

This rearrangement joins TRBV12-3 or TRBV12-4 to TRBJ1-4; no reliable D call. V lost 7 bases, J lost 7 bases, and 13 bases lay in between. There are 13 residues in the CDR3. The CDR3 DNA is TGTGCCAGCACCCAACGGCAGGTTGAAAAACTGTTTTTT. Amino acid sequence: CASTQRQVEKLFF.

CDR3 residues: CSAPRTRAKGEQFF. The CDR3, as DNA: TGCAGTGCACCCCGAACGAGGGCTAAGGGTGAGCAGTTCTTC. The chain is built from TRBV20-1 and TRBJ2-1; D possibly corresponds to TRBD2 (5 bases). Germline CDR1 is DFQATT and CDR2 is SNEGSKA (reference sequence). The germline V and J ends were trimmed by 6 bases and 9 bases, with 21 bases remaining between them. CDR3 size: 14 residues.

V is TRBV6-1 and J is TRBJ1-2, with 9 bases that match TRBD1. Germline V gives CDR1 MNHNS, CDR2 SASEGT. The ends lost 7 bases at V and 4 bases at J; junction bases unmatched: 7. The CDR3 loop spans 14 amino acids. The CDR3, as DNA: TGTGCCAGCACCGACGGACAGGGGACCTATGGCTACACCTTC. Its translation is CASTDGQGTYGYTF.

The chain joins TRBV25-1 to TRBJ2-1; TRBD2 matches 8 bases. J lost 0 bases, V lost 4 bases, and 8 bases had no gene match. The germline V gene encodes CDR1 MGHDK and CDR2 SYGVNS. This CDR3 is 17 amino acids long. CDR3 amino acids: CASSGNLAGSSYNEQFF. The CDR3, as DNA: TGTGCCAGCAGTGGAAACTTAGCGGGGAGCTCCTACAATGAGCAGTTCTTC.

The J gene is TRBJ2-3, the V gene TRBV20-1; 14 bases line up with TRBD2. The J segment lost 4 bases and the V segment lost 3 bases, leaving 3 bases of the junction unmatched. The CDR3 has 15 residues. CDR1 is DFQATT and CDR2 is SNEGSKA in the germline V gene (reference sequence). In DNA, the CDR3 is TGCAGTGCTAGGAAGGGACTAGCGGGAGCAGATACGCAGTATTTT. Encoded protein: CSARKGLAGADTQYF.

The V gene is TRBV5-1, the J gene TRBJ2-1; 9 bases agree with TRBD2. Trimming took 5 bases from V and 1 from J; bases not matched to a gene: 13. Germline V gene sequence: CDR1 SGHRS, CDR2 YFSETQ. The CDR3 loop spans 18 amino acids. CDR3 amino acids: CASSSALAGVKSYNEQFF. The CDR3 region has the DNA TGCGCCAGCAGTAGCGCTTTAGCGGGGGTTAAGTCCTACAATGAGCAGTTCTTC. Combining the CDR3 with reference TRBV5-1 and TRBJ2-1 gives the whole variable domain KAGVTQTPRYLIKTRGQQVTLSCSPISGHRSVSWYQQTPGQGLQFLFEYFSETQRNKGNFPGRFSGRQFSNSRSEMNVSTLELGDSALYLCASSSALAGVKSYNEQFFGPGTRLTVL.

This clonotype was recorded only once. This chain connects TRBV20-1 to TRBJ2-1; TRBD2 agrees at 10 bases. CDR1 and CDR2 from the germline V gene are DFQATT and SNEGSKA (reference sequence). This CDR3 has 17 amino acids. Germline trimming cut 0 bases from V and 3 bases from J; bases unmatched to any gene: 8. Here the CDR3 reads CSARDLGQRGGYNEQFF. The CDR3 bases are TGCAGTGCTAGAGATCTCGGCCAGCGGGGGGGCTACAATGAGCAGTTCTTC.

This clonotype was seen a handful of times. The J gene is TRBJ1-2, the V gene TRBV9; 8 bases fit TRBD1. V lost 0 bases and J lost 7; bases outside the gene matches: 5. The CDR3 has 14 amino acids. Germline V gene sequence: CDR1 SGDLS, CDR2 YYNGEE. The CDR3 here is CASSVVSDRGGYTF. The CDR3 DNA sequence: TGTGCCAGCAGCGTAGTGAGCGACAGGGGTGGCTACACCTTC. Filled out from reference TRBV9 and TRBJ1-2, the complete variable domain reads DSGVTQTPKHLITATGQRVTLRCSPRSGDLSVYWYQQSLDQGLQFLIQYYNGEERAKGNILERFSAQQFPDLHSELNLSSLELGDSALYFCASSVVSDRGGYTFGSGTRLTVV.

The CDR3 DNA sequence: TGTGCCAGCAGCTTAAAGTGGTTCGATCAGCCCCAGCATTTT. As protein: CASSLKWFDQPQHF. This chain connects TRBV7-3 to TRBJ1-5; D unclear. V was shortened by 1 base and J by 5 bases, with 9 bases between the two germline ends. Germline V CDR1 and CDR2: SGHTA, FQGTGA. The CDR3 totals 14 residues.

Only a few counts were recorded for this clonotype. The chain joins TRBV14 to TRBJ1-6; D uncertain. CDR1 and CDR2 from the germline V gene are SGHDN and FVKESK. The CDR3 sequence is 13 residues long. Trimming cost V 6 bases and J 9 bases, with 12 bases left between them. The CDR3 loop reads CASREAGGSPLHF. The DNA for the CDR3 is TGTGCCAGCAGGGAGGCAGGCGGTTCACCCCTCCACTTT.

The chain carries TRBV7-2 and TRBJ1-2, with 8 bases matching TRBD1. The ends lost 5 bases at V and 7 bases at J; junction bases unmatched: 9. CDR1 and CDR2 (germline): SGHTA, FQGNSA. This CDR3 has 14 amino acids. This CDR3 is CASSPRDRTFGYTF. In DNA form, the CDR3 reads TGTGCCAGCAGCCCCCGGGACAGGACTTTTGGCTACACCTTC.